The next 25 T cell receptor beta chains were all read from a single sample in a study of preoperative IRX-2 immunotherapy in early breast cancer. Using immunoSEQ multiplex PCR, the repertoire was profiled, and TCRdb retains in-frame clones only, with some absent. The sample lists around 30,000 clones, nearly 80% occurring once. The sample's treatment: preoperative locoregional IRX-2 cytokine immunotherapy. Material: lymph node tissue, obtained before IRX-2 immunotherapy. These receptors were obtained from a human donor with breast cancer.

The chain carries TRBV29-1 and TRBJ1-3; 7 bases are shared with TRBD1. The CDR3 sequence is 16 residues long. The V gene end was trimmed by 0 bases and the J gene end by 1 base; junction bases not matched to a gene: 6. Germline V gene lookup returns CDR1 SQVTM and CDR2 ANQGSEA. The CDR3 sequence: CSVEDGTVRSGNTIYF. CDR3 coding DNA: TGCAGCGTTGAAGACGGGACAGTTCGATCTGGAAACACCATATATTTT.

The chain recombines TRBV7-4 with TRBJ1-1; 8 nucleotides line up with TRBD1. The V segment lost 4 bases and the J segment 7 bases; nucleotides outside the gene matches: 5. Germline V lookup: CDR1 SGHVT, CDR2 SQSDAQ. The CDR3 runs 13 residues. The CDR3 DNA reads TGTGCCAGCAGCTCGGACAGGGCGGGTGAAGCTTTCTTT. Translating it yields CASSSDRAGEAFF. Variable domain in full (rest from reference TRBV7-4 and TRBJ1-1): GAGVSQSPRYKVAKRGRDVALRCDSISGHVTLYWYRQTLGQGSEVLTYSQSDAQRDKSGRPSGRFSAERPERSVSTLKIQRTEQGDSAVYLCASSSDRAGEAFFGQGTRLTVV.

This chain uses TRBV6-8 with TRBJ1-1, with TRBD1 as a possible D gene (5 bases). The CDR3 covers 16 residues. V gave up 4 bases and J gave up 5 bases, with 20 bases separating them. Per germline, CDR1 MNHGY and CDR2 SAAAGT. The CDR3 loop reads CASSFAGTAIETEAFF. CDR3 DNA: TGTGCCAGCAGTTTCGCCGGGACTGCAATCGAGACTGAAGCTTTCTTT.

Regarding this clone: Germline is not matched at one junction end, which may reflect a read error. The chain has TRBV7-1 and TRBJ2-1, with D maybe TRBD1 (6 bases). TRBV7-1 is an ORF, with its function uncertain. This CDR3 is built from 16 residues. The CDR3 sequence is CASSPRTATSYNEQFF. CDR3 nucleotide sequence: TGTGCTAGCAGCCCTCGGACAGCGACTTCCTACAATGAGCAGTTCTTC.

The rearrangement links TRBV18 to TRBJ1-1, with a tentative D call TRBD1 (5 bases). The CDR3 loop spans 13 amino acids. V dropped 3 bases and J dropped 3 bases, with 8 bases sitting between them. Germline lookup yields CDR1 KGHSH and CDR2 LQKENI. The CDR3 bases are TGTGCCAGCTCACCTATAGGGGACACTGAAGCTTTCTTT. This sequence encodes CASSPIGDTEAFF. Complete variable domain (other parts from reference TRBV18 and TRBJ1-1): NAGVMQNPRHLVRRRGQEARLRCSPMKGHSHVYWYRQLPEEGLKFMVYLQKENIIDESGMPKERFSAEFPKEGPSILRIQQVVRGDSAAYFCASSPIGDTEAFFGQGTRLTVV.

This clone has a handful of counts. The V gene is TRBV30, the J gene TRBJ2-2; no clear D gene. CDR3 length: 16 residues. Trimming stripped 3 bases from V and 5 bases from J, with 19 bases between. Germline V lookup: CDR1 GTSNPN, CDR2 SVGIG (reference sequence). CDR3 amino acids: CAWSKTTWPTTGELFF. DNA of the CDR3: TGTGCCTGGAGCAAAACAACCTGGCCTACGACCGGGGAGCTGTTTTTT.

This chain connects TRBV6-8 to TRBJ2-1; D may match TRBD1 or TRBD2 (5 bases each). V dropped 2 bases and J dropped 4 bases, with 15 bases sitting between them. Germline V gene sequence: CDR1 MNHGY, CDR2 SAAAGT. This CDR3 region has 16 residues. The CDR3 here is CASSYERGNFYNEQFF. CDR3 nucleotides: TGTGCCAGCAGTTACGAGAGGGGCAATTTTTACAATGAGCAGTTCTTC.

The chain links TRBV6-1 to TRBJ1-2; weak D call: TRBD1 (5 bases). The V and J ends lost 1 base and 4 bases respectively, with 13 bases between them. The length of the CDR3 is 15 residues. Germline CDR1 and CDR2: MNHNS and SASEGT. Here the CDR3 reads CASSEVDSSSYGYTF. DNA for the CDR3: TGTGCCAGCAGTGAAGTCGACAGTTCCAGCTATGGCTACACCTTC.

The chain uses TRBV6-8 and TRBJ2-3; 8 bases map to TRBD2. CDR3 length equals 16 residues. Trimming at V came to 4 bases and at J to 8 bases, leaving 14 bases not matched to a gene. Germline values: CDR1 MNHGY, CDR2 SAAAGT. The CDR3 loop is CASSSASGGLQVTQYF. In DNA form, the CDR3 reads TGTGCCAGCAGTTCCGCAAGCGGGGGCTTGCAAGTTACGCAGTATTTT.

The rearrangement links TRBV28 to TRBJ1-6; 10 bases match TRBD1. Germline V gene lookup returns CDR1 MDHEN and CDR2 SYDVKM. With V trimmed by 3 bases and J by 9 bases, 14 bases remained unmatched. The CDR3 covers 18 residues. CDR3 loop: CASSFLGQGNIISSPLHF. The CDR3 nucleotides read TGTGCCAGCAGTTTTTTGGGACAGGGGAATATAATAAGTTCACCCCTCCACTTT.

The chain links TRBV28 to TRBJ2-7; tentative D call: TRBD1 (6 bases). The germline V and J ends were trimmed by 4 bases and 2 bases, with 15 bases remaining between them. Germline assignment: CDR1 MDHEN and CDR2 SYDVKM. There are 15 residues in the CDR3. In DNA, the CDR3 is TGTGCCAGCAGTTCGACAGGTAGGGGCACCTACGAGCAGTACTTC. It codes for CASSSTGRGTYEQYF.

The gene calls are TRBV19 and TRBJ2-1, with 8 bases that match TRBD1. V gave up 10 bases and J gave up 3 bases; unmatched junction bases: 8. Germline V CDR1 and CDR2: LNHDA, SQIVND (reference sequence). CDR3 length equals 14 residues. The CDR3 DNA follows: TGTGCCACCGCAACCGGGACAGGCTACAATGAGCAGTTCTTC. Its protein product is CATATGTGYNEQFF.

V gene TRBV11-3 combines with J gene TRBJ1-2; maybe TRBD1 (6 bases). The CDR3 consists of 14 residues. Germline CDR1 is SGHNT and CDR2 is YENEEA. With 3 bases removed from V and 5 bases from J, the gap between germline ends came to 13 bases. The CDR3 nucleotides are TGTGCCAGCAGCTTGGGGGGGGCGCAGTATGGCTACACCTTC. Its translation is CASSLGGAQYGYTF.

V usage is TRBV11-3 and J usage is TRBJ2-2; D is perhaps TRBD1 (5 bases). This CDR3 has 18 residues. Germline assignment: CDR1 SGHNT and CDR2 YENEEA. The V gene lost 3 bases and the J gene lost 5 bases, with 22 bases spanning the gap. As DNA, the CDR3 is TGTGCCAGCAGCTTGGGGTTAAGGGGCCCAGATGGGACCGGGGAGCTGTTTTTT. Translation: CASSLGLRGPDGTGELFF. The complete variable domain, with remaining parts taken from reference TRBV11-3 and TRBJ2-2, reads EAGVVQSPRYKIIEKKQPVAFWCNPISGHNTLYWYLQNLGQGPELLIRYENEEAVDDSQLPKDRFSAERLKGVDSTLKIQPAELGDSAVYLCASSLGLRGPDGTGELFFGEGSRLTVL.

The V and J genes are TRBV11-3 and TRBJ1-6; 8 nucleotides line up with TRBD1. The junction had 11 bases not matched to a gene; V was cut back by 5 bases and J by 5 bases. This CDR3 contains 17 residues. Looked up from germline, CDR1 is SGHNT and CDR2 is YENEEA. The CDR3 DNA reads as TGTGCCAGCAGCGTAAGATCCGGGACAGGACATAATTCACCCCTCCACTTT. This codes for CASSVRSGTGHNSPLHF.

V and J are TRBV11-3 and TRBJ1-2; D ambiguous. The CDR3 runs to 14 residues. CDR1 is SGHNT and CDR2 is YENEEA in the germline V gene. The V end was cut by 5 bases, the J end by 6 bases, with 16 bases between. The DNA of the CDR3 is TGTGCCAGCAGCCCCAGCGTGAACGCCCATGGCTACACCTTC. Its translation: CASSPSVNAHGYTF. Full variable domain (missing parts from reference TRBV11-3 and TRBJ1-2): EAGVVQSPRYKIIEKKQPVAFWCNPISGHNTLYWYLQNLGQGPELLIRYENEEAVDDSQLPKDRFSAERLKGVDSTLKIQPAELGDSAVYLCASSPSVNAHGYTFGSGTRLTVV.

The chain joins TRBV6-8 to TRBJ1-1; D possibly corresponds to TRBD1 (6 bases). The germline V gene encodes CDR1 MNHGY and CDR2 SAAAGT. The V end lost 6 bases, the J end lost 0 bases, and 11 bases lay between the germline ends. The length of the CDR3 is 14 residues. The CDR3 DNA reads TGTGCCAGCAGGCTGGGACATTTGAACACTGAAGCTTTCTTT. Translated: CASRLGHLNTEAFF.

This chain links TRBV6-8 with TRBJ2-7; possible D gene TRBD2, 5 bases. This CDR3 comprises 14 residues. CDR1 and CDR2 from the germline V gene are MNHGY and SAAAGT. The ends were cut back, 1 base at V and 4 bases at J, with 11 bases in the middle. The CDR3 DNA is TGTGCCAGCAGTTACTTTCCAAGGGAGTACGAGCAGTACTTC. Translation: CASSYFPREYEQYF.

This clone was recorded once. J is TRBJ2-5 and V is TRBV19; D gene ambiguous. V shed 4 bases and J shed 5 bases, with 11 bases lying between them. CDR3 size: 13 residues. The germline gives CDR1 LNHDA, CDR2 SQIVND (reference sequence). The CDR3 is CASSSGVGETQYF. The CDR3 DNA reads as TGTGCCAGTAGTAGCGGAGTCGGCGAGACCCAGTACTTC.

This sequence joins TRBV6-8 and TRBJ1-1, with a possible D match to TRBD1 (6 bases). V lost 5 bases to trimming and J lost 0 bases, with 16 bases between them. CDR1 is MNHGY and CDR2 is SAAAGT in the germline V gene. The CDR3 length is 16 residues. The CDR3 coding sequence is TGTGCCAGCAGTCGAGCAAGGACAGACTTGAACACTGAAGCTTTCTTT. Residues: CASSRARTDLNTEAFF.

The V call is TRBV28, the J call TRBJ1-3; TRBD1 is a possible D gene (6 bases). The germline V and J ends were trimmed by 7 bases and 8 bases, with 33 bases remaining between them. The length of the CDR3 is 19 residues. CDR1 is MDHEN, CDR2 SYDVKM, per germline. This CDR3 is CASTKPKIHFAGEKDTIYF. In DNA form, the CDR3 reads TGTGCCAGCACCAAACCCAAAATCCACTTCGCAGGGGAGAAGGACACCATATATTTT. The whole variable domain, remainder taken from reference TRBV28 and TRBJ1-3, is DVKVTQSSRYLVKRTGEKVFLECVQDMDHENMFWYRQDPGLGLRLIYFSYDVKMKEKGDIPEGYSVSREKKERFSLILESASTNQTSMYLCASTKPKIHFAGEKDTIYFGEGSWLTVV.

In this sample, this clone turned up a few times. The chain couples TRBV6-8 to TRBJ2-2; 7 bases are shared with TRBD2. Per germline, CDR1 MNHGY and CDR2 SAAAGT. This CDR3 comprises 16 residues. V dropped 10 bases and J dropped 0; count of bases not matched to a gene: 11. The CDR3 reads CATPRRAGSNTGELFF. The DNA for the CDR3 is TGTGCCACCCCACGACGAGCGGGGTCGAACACCGGGGAGCTGTTTTTT.

J is TRBJ1-4 and V is TRBV6-8, with D maybe TRBD1 (5 bases). This CDR3 has 15 residues. V was shortened by 5 bases and J by 8 bases, with 18 bases between the two germline ends. Germline values: CDR1 MNHGY, CDR2 SAAAGT. CDR3 sequence: CASSVGGALGEKLFF. CDR3 DNA: TGTGCCAGCAGTGTCGGTGGGGCCCTCGGGGAAAAACTGTTTTTT.

The chain couples TRBV6-8 to TRBJ2-7; TRBD2 matches at 7 bases. Germline V gene sequence: CDR1 MNHGY, CDR2 SAAAGT. This CDR3 has 15 residues. Trimming took 5 bases from V and 2 from J; bases not matched to a gene: 9. DNA for the CDR3: TGTGCCAGCAGTGGAAGTTCGGCGGGGGCCTACGAGCAGTACTTC. Its translation: CASSGSSAGAYEQYF.

This clone occurred a few times. J is TRBJ1-6 and V is TRBV6-8; perhaps TRBD1 as D (6 bases). This CDR3 has 13 residues. Per germline, CDR1 MNHGY and CDR2 SAAAGT. With 6 bases removed from V and 10 bases from J, the gap between germline ends came to 13 bases. CDR3 region: CASSRDTRSPLHF. CDR3 DNA sequence: TGTGCCAGCAGCCGGGACACCCGGTCACCCCTCCACTTT.